This entry is about one TCR beta chain. This clone has only a few counts. Its cognate antigen has yet to be identified. Nothing much larger sits one base from this clone, and base qualities are not available. The data are from a study of cytomegalovirus exposure and HLA in healthy donors (dated 2017 in TCRdb). At the level of the whole study: According to an earlier analysis of a few hundred of the donors, about 179 million T cells yielded 95 million to 140 million unique TCR beta sequences and roughly 280 Gb of sequence data. All discovery cohort repertoires had been generated using a single sequencing platform. The study combined high-throughput TCR immunosequencing, statistical association of individual TCRs with disease status, and machine learning to predict cytomegalovirus infection status. In addition to the first cohort of 500 to 850 subjects, a separate validation cohort of 120 different subjects was used. Roughly five DR-DQ haplotypes were handled as single units for association and clustering, since linkage in the cohort was strong. Donor age, sex, ethnicity and CMV serostatus were collected together with the repertoire data. Typing coverage varied by locus: 629-630 donors for A, B, C, DRB1 and DQB1; roughly 510 for DQA1; approximately 570 for DPA1; under 490 for DPB1. In the later analysis, no new phenotypic data were used to find candidate immune exposures; instead, reliance was placed on TCR beta sequences and their occurrence across donors. A later analysis re-analyzed previously published TCR beta repertoires from 666 donors and added high-resolution HLA genotyping to study TCR occurrence patterns. In an earlier analysis of more than 550 of the donors, high-throughput TCR beta sequencing was used to judge whether each TCR beta V gene segment behaved as functional or pseudogenic. The study used immunosequencing to profile the T cell repertoires of 670 or so subjects and linked those repertoires to cytomegalovirus serostatus. A later genetic analysis took genome-wide SNP genotypes for about 65% of the roughly 670 donors and used that subset as a discovery cohort. Class I and class II HLA loci were covered by the typing at four-digit resolution. Among 300 to 500 genotyped donors of the cohort, an average of about 220,000 unique TCR beta nucleotide sequences was sequenced per donor, of which approximately 18% were non-productive. The aim of the study was to test whether cataloging public T cell receptors could identify signatures of past pathogen exposure. An early release that covered some 630 HLA-typed donors contained approximately 300 gigabases of sequencing data and about 84 million unique TCR sequences. Of the roughly 400 genotyped donors, approximately 82% fell in the genetic ancestry cluster associated with self-reported Caucasian donors.

The cohort was made up of about 670 healthy bone marrow donors. At the time of sampling, all cohort members were nominally healthy, though unrecorded immune exposures were likely present. The donor was CMV seronegative and belonged to the group of 352 seronegative cohort members. Each donor provided a peripheral blood sample, and peripheral blood mononuclear cells were used for TCR beta sequencing. Genomic DNA extraction from the blood cell samples was performed with the Qiagen DNeasy Blood Extraction Kit. The V and J ends are trimmed by 4 bases and 5 bases, leaving 9 bases between them. From the cysteine through the phenylalanine, the CDR3 covers 13 amino acids. Of all the DNA, just the CDR3 is kept, 39 bases in frame from base 1. As encoded in the germline V gene, CDR1 is SNHLY while CDR2 is FYNNEI. Findings and caveats that apply to the study as a whole: The 87-base-pair reads could not distinguish some IMGT-functional V segments, including TRBV6-2 and TRBV6-3, so those segments were excluded. The sequencing pipeline was judged likely to have produced a cluster of highly shared sequence variants as a technical artifact. When HLA alleles, especially DR and DQ, strongly co-occurred, attributing TCR associations to individual alleles was difficult. The only immune exposure information available for the cohort was CMV serostatus. Because HLA typing was unavailable for some donors at each locus, only the typed subset was used in association tests. Correlated functional status among segregating V segments might reflect linkage disequilibrium, but an unknown experimental factor could not be ruled out. In a later analysis, the rate of TCR association differed among HLA loci, with DRB1 alleles having the most associated TCRs and HLA-C alleles having the fewest. Compared with equally common non-associated chains, HLA-associated TCR beta chains in a later analysis were more clonally expanded and had lower generation probabilities. This cohort had only TCR beta chains sequenced, and the lack of alpha or paired-chain data limited which features could be detected. A later analysis associated 15,000 to 20,000 TCR beta sequences with specific HLA alleles at a false discovery rate of 0.05. The study listed approximately 150 TCR beta chains as associated with cytomegalovirus. The classifier was reported to diagnose cytomegalovirus status with high specificity and sensitivity in both the original cohort and the validation cohort. Compared with the roughly 670-donor mean, donors in an Asian-associated ancestry cluster had fewer N-insertions in productive TCRs, according to a later genetic analysis. In a later genetic analysis, a missense DCLRE1C variant was associated with V-gene and J-gene trimming of TCR beta chains, and the association was replicated in an independent cohort. In an earlier analysis of fewer than 750 of the donors, most TCR beta V segments were observed in productive rearrangements about 87% or about 30% of the time, broadly matching IMGT annotations. In vitro tests confirmed that a few of the cytomegalovirus-associated TCR beta chains recognize cytomegalovirus antigens. It was suggested by the authors that the approach could potentially be generalized to other disease states and immunological phenotypes. Because counts were too low, 15 or so rarely observed V segments, including chromosome 9 orphons, were excluded from the earlier analysis of several hundred of the donors. The presence/absence analyses assumed that sequencing depth was roughly uniform across donors, and that assumption may not be true. Most TCR sequences were observed very rarely across donors, whereas some public TCRs were present in many individuals. In a later analysis, most CMV-associated TCR beta chains were found to appear HLA-restricted, with HLA associations seemingly driven largely by CMV exposure. A further reported finding was that TCR beta sequences accurately predicted the HLA-A and HLA-B alleles for most subjects in the first cohort. Several of the top co-occurrence clusters appeared to be linked to parvovirus B19, influenza, CMV and Epstein-Barr virus, according to a later analysis.

The library was made by the immunoSEQ multiplex PCR assay. The multiplex PCR relied on a mix of 60 forward primers for TCR Vbeta segments and 13 reverse primers for TCR Jbeta segments. The CDR3 region of rearranged TCR beta genes was amplified from genomic DNA by a multiplex PCR assay. Amplified TCR beta libraries were sequenced as 87-base-pair reads on the Illumina HiSeq System. As for how the authors treated the data: Across the 700 or so repertoires, a later analysis counted approximately 75 million unique TCR beta chains, roughly 11 million of which were shared by at least two donors. Raw reads were error-corrected and collapsed into unique sequences with a nearest-neighbor algorithm that merged closely related sequences to remove PCR and sequencing errors. To assign V, D and J gene segments, CDR3 sequences were aligned to IMGT reference sequences. For a sequence to be retained, a match of at least six nucleotides to both a V gene segment and a J gene segment was required. Rearrangements were classified as productive when the CDR3 lacked stop codons and remained in frame with V and J, and all other rearrangements were classified as non-productive. Following IMGT convention, CDR3 was defined as the stretch from the second conserved V-encoded cysteine up to the conserved J-encoded phenylalanine. The earlier analysis of a few hundred of the donors excluded sequences that lacked an unambiguous match to a single V gene segment. An earlier analysis of a few hundred of the donors called V segments functional above 56.7% productive rearrangements and segregating when the between-donor standard deviation exceeded 5%. A statistical classification framework was developed to diagnose cytomegalovirus status using the catalog of TCR beta chain sequences. In a later analysis, TCR nucleotide sequences were compared against IMGT/GENE-DB human TR gene sequences so that V and J genes could be assigned. In a later analysis, CDR3 sequences and most-parsimonious VDJ recombination scenarios were assigned using the TCRdist pipeline. In a later analysis, every TCR beta chain was defined by the combination of its CDR3 amino acid sequence and its V-gene family, and reads without a unique V-gene family were dropped. In a later analysis, approximately 590 highly shared, low-generation-probability nucleotide sequences were removed to address suspected cross-contamination and a sequencing artifact. For each public chain, a later analysis derived a clonal expansion index from normalized ranks of inferred template counts within each repertoire. In a later analysis, generation probabilities were computed with a VDJ recombination model fitted to out-of-frame rearrangements, and the resulting probabilities were checked against IGoR. In a later analysis, TCR-TCR, TCR-HLA and TCR-CMV co-occurrence was scored with hypergeometric tests, and a repertoire-size bias correction was applied to TCR pairs. False discovery rates were estimated in a later analysis by permuting HLA or CMV assignments 20 times. A later analysis grouped co-occurring TCRs with DBSCAN, adding TCRdist sequence similarity when clustering within HLA-allele-positive subsets. For co-occurrence clustering, repertoires with fewer than 30,000 or more than 120,000 public chains were excluded, along with four to six repertoires with anomalous nucleotide sharing. Sourced from immuneACCESS, this table was stored by TCRdb with only in-frame sequences that have V and J called. A share of the clones is absent; for the studies checked, an unresolved V gene accounts for under half, and the remainder has no known explanation. From that table come the V and J calls and clone size; the DNA was used to work out D and trimming. The sample table contains fewer than 150,000 clones; only one count was recorded for roughly 80% of them. Over 0.95% of the sample is held by the ten biggest clonotypes.

The chain is made from TRBV2 and TRBJ1-5, and the D gene may be TRBD1, 5 bases matching. The origin of this receptor is a female donor in good health and CMV-seronegative. The material sequenced was PBMCs. The DNA sequence is given as TGTGCCAGCAGTGGGGGACTGTATCAGCCCCAGCATTTT. It specifies CASSGGLYQPQHF.